Listed below are T cell receptor beta chains from one sample, sequenced in a study of blood T cell repertoires in COVID-19. Libraries were prepared by immunoSEQ multiplex PCR; TCRdb keeps only in-frame clonotypes and omits some of them. The sample lists around 180,000 clones, about 87% occurring once. The sample consisted of peripheral blood. These receptor sequences come from a man aged 40-55 years with active or convalescent COVID-19. Each CDR3 is given with its conserved first and last residue. A D gene is named only where the DNA matches it firmly. Clone size, where shown, is once, few, many, or a class for clones that have expanded.

j_call d_call clone_size v_call cdr3_aa cdr3_nt
TRBJ2-3 TRBD2 - TRBV30 CAWSVRGGGLTDTQYF TGTGCCTGGAGTGTACGGGGCGGGGGATTGACAGATACGCAGTATTTT
TRBJ1-2 TRBD1 - TRBV4-3 CASSQQLTPGGQGGYTF TGCGCCAGCAGCCAACAGCTCACCCCAGGGGGGCAGGGGGGCTACACCTTC
TRBJ2-5 - few TRBV5-1 CASSPGQPQETQYF TGCGCCAGCAGCCCCGGACAGCCACAAGAGACCCAGTACTTC
TRBJ2-3 TRBD2 - TRBV9 CASSVGFSSGGTAIDTQYF TGTGCCAGCAGCGTAGGTTTTTCTAGCGGGGGCACCGCGATTGATACGCAGTATTTT
TRBJ2-7 - - TRBV5-1 CASSYNTYEQYF TGCGCCAGCAGCTATAATACCTACGAGCAGTACTTC
TRBJ1-5 TRBD1 - TRBV19 CASTQTGSSNQPQHF TGTGCCAGTACTCAGACAGGGAGTAGCAATCAGCCCCAGCATTTT
TRBJ2-1 TRBD2 - TRBV7-2 CASSPSGGMNNEQFF TGTGCCAGCAGCCCGAGCGGGGGGATGAACAATGAGCAGTTCTTC
TRBJ2-1 - - TRBV2 CAGGYYNEQFF TGTGCCGGGGGGTACTACAATGAGCAGTTCTTC
TRBJ1-5 - - TRBV5-6 CASSLGQVSNQPQHF TGTGCCAGCAGCTTGGGACAGGTGAGCAATCAGCCCCAGCATTTT
TRBJ1-1 - - TRBV28 CASSRNHREAFF TGTGCCAGCAGTAGAAACCACAGGGAGGCTTTCTTT
TRBJ2-2 - - TRBV29-1 CSVAGPLTGPNTGELFF TGCAGCGTGGCGGGACCCCTAACGGGGCCGAACACCGGGGAGCTGTTTTTT
TRBJ2-7 - - TRBV5-6 CASSAVTTAGEQYF TGTGCCAGCAGCGCCGTAACCACCGCCGGCGAGCAGTACTTC
TRBJ2-2 - - TRBV29-1 CSVLRSGELFF TGCAGCGTTCTGAGGTCCGGGGAGCTGTTTTTT
TRBJ1-4 - - TRBV12-3/TRBV12-4 CASSLSYNEKLFF TGTGCCAGCAGTTTATCCTATAATGAAAAACTGTTTTTT
TRBJ1-1 TRBD1 many TRBV7-2 CASSRKGQVEAFF TGTGCCAGCAGCCGAAAGGGACAGGTTGAAGCTTTCTTT
TRBJ2-7 TRBD1 - TRBV11-2 CASSLQGDRSYEQYF TGTGCCAGCAGCCTACAGGGGGATCGCTCCTACGAGCAGTACTTC
TRBJ2-7 - - TRBV6-6 CASSKLGLSYEQYF TGTGCCAGCAGCAAACTAGGACTATCATACGAGCAGTACTTC
TRBJ1-5 - - TRBV27 CASSLGGVAQPQHF TGTGCCAGCAGTTTGGGGGGGGTGGCTCAGCCCCAGCATTTT
TRBJ1-6 TRBD1 - TRBV7-2 CASSLDAGGYNSPLHF TGTGCCAGCAGCTTAGATGCAGGGGGGTATAATTCACCCCTCCACTTT
TRBJ1-6 - - TRBV4-1 CASSQVTGHTSSSYNSPLHF TGCGCCAGCAGCCAAGTCACCGGACACACCTCAAGCTCCTATAATTCACCCCTCCACTTT